This is a list of T cell receptor beta chains from one sample in a study of blood T cell repertoires in COVID-19. Sequenced by immunoSEQ multiplex PCR; TCRdb stores in-frame clones only, minus some. The sample includes about 28,000 clones, 65% to 85% of them seen just once. The specimen was peripheral blood. These receptors were collected from a woman aged 60 to 75 with acute or convalescent COVID-19. Each CDR3 is given with its conserved first and last residue. D genes are given only for firm matches. Clone size, where shown, is once, few, many, or a class for clones that have expanded.

TGTGCCAGCGCCATCTCCCTAGATACCTACGAGCAGTACTTC	CASAISLDTYEQYF	TRBV6-5	14	.	.	TRBJ2-7
TGCGCCAGCAGTGACCAGGGGGCAACTGAAGCTTTCTTT	CASSDQGATEAFF	TRBV10-2	13	.	TRBD1	TRBJ1-1
TGTGCCAGCAGCTTCCGTCAGACCTACGAGCAGTACTTC	CASSFRQTYEQYF	TRBV5-5	13	.	.	TRBJ2-7
TGTGCCAGCAGCTCGGTGGATGAAAAACTGTTTTTT	CASSSVDEKLFF	TRBV9	12	.	.	TRBJ1-4
TGTGCCAGCAGGAGGGGGCTTTTTTCTGAGTCTGGCTACACCTTC	CASRRGLFSESGYTF	TRBV27	15	once	TRBD1	TRBJ1-2
TGCAGCGTTGGGCCCCAACAGACGGAAGCTTTCTTT	CSVGPQQTEAFF	TRBV29-1	12	.	.	TRBJ1-1
TGTGCCAGCAGTGACTCATATGACGGGTCTCCAACTCGAGATACGCAGTATTTT	CASSDSYDGSPTRDTQYF	TRBV6-4	18	.	.	TRBJ2-3
TGTGCCAGCAGTGAAGTAGGAGGGATTGCTTTCTTT	CASSEVGGIAFF	TRBV6-1	12	few	.	TRBJ1-1
TGTGCCAGCAGCTTTGGCGGGGGGGCCTCGGAGACCCAGTACTTC	CASSFGGGASETQYF	TRBV7-2	15	once	TRBD2	TRBJ2-5
TGTGCCACCAGTGTCTCCGGGGGTAGCAATCAGCCCCAGCATTTT	CATSVSGGSNQPQHF	TRBV24-1	15	.	.	TRBJ1-5
TGTGCTAGTGGTTCATCCGGGACAGATACGCAGTATTTT	CASGSSGTDTQYF	TRBV12-5	13	.	.	TRBJ2-3
TGCGCCAGCAGCCACGGGACTAGCGGGGGTATCAACACCGGGGAGCTGTTTTTT	CASSHGTSGGINTGELFF	TRBV5-1	18	.	TRBD2	TRBJ2-2
TGTGCCAGCTCACCATTAGGGACAAATTCACCGGCAACTAATGAAAAACTGTTTTTT	CASSPLGTNSPATNEKLFF	TRBV18	19	.	.	TRBJ1-4
TGCGCCTCAAAGCAGCCCGGAAGGGACAGACGCTTAGAGACCCAGTACTTC	CASKQPGRDRRLETQYF	TRBV23-1	17	.	TRBD1	TRBJ2-5